This T cell receptor beta chain is from a study of blood T cell repertoires in COVID-19. Original handling: For nucleated cells, counts were estimated from reference gene primer amplification. Generated by immunoSEQ multiplex PCR, the TCRdb table keeps only in-frame clones and is missing some. V, J and clone size were drawn from that table, and D and trimming were deduced from the DNA. The sample comprises approximately 400,000 clones, approximately 80% of which are singletons, and over 0.95% rests with the top ten. This clone was seen a few times. V shed 3 bases, J shed 11 bases, and the junction held 6 bases outside the gene matches. The CDR3 length is 12 residues.

The sample consisted of peripheral blood. The source is a human donor with acute or convalescent COVID-19. The donor label of this sample is uncertain. This chain links TRBV12-3 or TRBV12-4 with TRBJ1-1; 7 bases match TRBD1. The CDR3, as DNA: TGTGCCAGCAGTTTTGGCGCAGGGGGGGCTTTCTTT. It encodes CASSFGAGGAFF.